This T cell receptor (beta chain) was captured by sequencing in a study of monozygotic twins with inflammatory bowel disease. The length of the CDR3 is 14 residues. Germline lookup yields CDR1 SNHLY and CDR2 FYNNEI. Study results and caveats: A single strong clonotype or signal linked to IBD was not supported.

In the case of this clonotype: Its antigen is currently unknown.

TCRdb re-called the 5' RACE reads and catalogs CDR3 proteins one per entry, DNA excluded. The table lists around 200,000 distinct CDR3 sequences. The chain carries TRBV2 and TRBJ2-1; TCRdb proposes TRBD1, but this gene call is untestable without DNA. The clonotype originates from a human donor with ulcerative colitis or Crohn's disease, or a healthy co-twin of an affected twin (not recorded which). The source material was blood. The CDR3 is CASRPGGSYNEQFF.